This T cell receptor beta chain was profiled in a study of blood T cell repertoires in COVID-19. Across the whole study: COVID-19 samples collected from the United States, Italy and Spain covered acute and convalescent phases.

Living in under 30 US areas, the participants were between 18 and 89 years of age. Self-reported history from a screening survey and questionnaire set each donor's cohort. Cohort 3 recovered donors had two negative PCRs, clearance, or symptom resolution. Sequenced by immunoSEQ multiplex PCR; TCRdb stores in-frame clones only, minus some. The sample lists 200,000 to 300,000 clones, around 88% seen once, with approximately 3.7% in the top ten. Germline CDR1 and CDR2: KGHSH and LQKENI. The CDR3 is 16 amino acids. Trimming removed 5 bases at V and 2 bases at J, with 16 bases between. Material for sequencing was PBMCs or T cells enriched from blood (not recorded which). The source of this sequence is a woman in her 30s who had recovered from COVID-19. The rearrangement uses TRBV18 and TRBJ2-1; D is ambiguous. This CDR3 is CASSSLTWSTYNEQFF. CDR3 bases: TGTGCCAGCTCATCACTCACTTGGTCCACCTACAATGAGCAGTTCTTC. Variable domain in full (rest from reference TRBV18 and TRBJ2-1): NAGVMQNPRHLVRRRGQEARLRCSPMKGHSHVYWYRQLPEEGLKFMVYLQKENIIDESGMPKERFSAEFPKEGPSILRIQQVVRGDSAAYFCASSSLTWSTYNEQFFGPGTRLTVL.